These 22 T cell receptor beta chains were all obtained from the same sample, sequenced in a study of OX40 agonist ivuxolimab in advanced cancers. Profiling relied on immunoSEQ multiplex PCR, and the TCRdb table lists in-frame clones only, not all of them. The sample yields about 99,000 clones, roughly 90% seen once. The sequences come from CD4+ or CD8+ T cells sorted from blood, collected in a trial of the OX40 agonist ivuxolimab. Source of these receptors: an adult with an advanced solid tumor such as melanoma, head and neck, liver or kidney cancer.

The V call is TRBV5-5, the J call TRBJ2-2, with 10 bases aligning to TRBD1. The junction had 8 bases not matched to a gene; V was cut back by 0 bases and J by 6 bases. The CDR3 extends over 17 amino acids. CDR1 is SGHKS and CDR2 is YYEKEE in the germline V gene (reference sequence). The CDR3 DNA is TGTGCCAGCAGCTTGGGGAGACAGGGGGCGCGATCCGGGGAGCTGTTTTTT. Amino acid sequence: CASSLGRQGARSGELFF.

This clone was seen a single time. This chain connects TRBV30 to TRBJ2-7; 8 positions match TRBD1. V shed 3 bases, J shed 0 bases, and the junction held 7 bases outside the gene matches. This CDR3 has 15 amino acids. Germline V gene lookup returns CDR1 GTSNPN and CDR2 SVGIG (reference sequence). This CDR3 reads CAWRHRQGTSYEQYF. CDR3 nucleotides: TGTGCCTGGAGACACAGACAGGGGACCTCCTACGAGCAGTACTTC.

The V call is TRBV18, the J call TRBJ2-1, with TRBD2 matching 10 bases. With V trimmed by 5 bases and J by 3 bases, 4 bases remained unmatched. The CDR3 loop spans 15 amino acids. From germline, CDR1 is KGHSH and CDR2 LQKENI. CDR3 in amino acids: CASSTASGSYNEQFF. CDR3 nucleotide sequence: TGTGCCAGCTCAACCGCTAGCGGGAGCTACAATGAGCAGTTCTTC.

The V call is TRBV29-1, the J call TRBJ2-3; no definite D call. V was shortened by 4 bases and J by 14 bases, with 16 bases between the two germline ends. The CDR3 length is 11 residues. Germline V lookup: CDR1 SQVTM, CDR2 ANQGSEA. The DNA for the CDR3 is TGCAGCGTTGGGACCGCTTTTTCGCCGTATTTT. Translating it yields CSVGTAFSPYF.

In DNA, the CDR3 is TGTGCCAGCAGTGTCTTGGGACTAGCTGTGGGTGAGCAGTTCTTC. Protein product: CASSVLGLAVGEQFF. This chain links TRBV2 with TRBJ2-1; 9 bases fit TRBD2. The junction had 10 bases not matched to a gene; V was cut back by 4 bases and J by 9 bases. The CDR3 is made up of 15 amino acids. Germline-derived CDR1 and CDR2 are SNHLY and FYNNEI.

The chain has TRBV4-3 and TRBJ1-2; D call uncertain. This CDR3 comprises 14 residues. The germline CDR1 and CDR2 sequences are LGHNA and YSLEER. V lost 0 bases and J 4 bases, leaving 9 bases between the germline ends. Written as DNA, the CDR3 is TGCGCCAGCAGCCAAGATATACACAGCTATGGCTACACCTTC. Amino acid sequence: CASSQDIHSYGYTF.

The V and J genes are TRBV7-2 and TRBJ2-2; D unresolved. V was cut by 1 base and J by 9 bases, with 18 bases left in between. CDR1 is SGHTA and CDR2 is FQGNSA in the germline V gene. The CDR3 sequence is 16 residues long. CDR3 region: CASSLETLISGRELFF. CDR3 DNA sequence: TGTGCCAGCAGCTTAGAGACCCTAATAAGTGGCAGGGAGCTGTTTTTT.

V gene TRBV7-2 combines with J gene TRBJ2-1, with D hard to call. The V end was cut by 6 bases, the J end by 6 bases, with 12 bases between. CDR1 and CDR2 (germline): SGHTA, FQGNSA. The CDR3 runs to 13 residues. CDR3 bases: TGTGCCAGCAGGGGGTCTACGTTCAATGAGCAGTTCTTC. Its protein product is CASRGSTFNEQFF.

V usage is TRBV6-6 and J usage is TRBJ1-2; no firm D call. Germline lookup yields CDR1 MNHNY and CDR2 SVGAGI (reference sequence). Trimming took off 2 bases at V and 7 bases at J, with 14 bases between the two ends. The CDR3 contains 14 residues. The CDR3 sequence is CASSYHWTYPGYTF. DNA for the CDR3: TGTGCCAGCAGTTACCACTGGACCTACCCTGGCTACACCTTC.

The chain is built from TRBV21-1 and TRBJ1-1. TRBV21-1 is noted as a pseudogene. This CDR3 contains 18 residues. The DNA of the CDR3 is TGTGCCAGCAGTGTGGGGAGTACAGCCTCCTCCATGAACACTGAAGCTTTCTTT. Protein: CASSVGSTASSMNTEAFF.

This chain joins TRBV9 and TRBJ2-2; D is perhaps TRBD1 (6 bases). There are 14 residues in the CDR3. The germline CDR1 and CDR2 sequences are SGDLS and YYNGEE. Trimming cost V 2 bases and J 4 bases, with 9 bases left between them. The CDR3 sequence: CASSVGQSTGELFF. DNA for the CDR3: TGTGCCAGCAGCGTCGGACAGAGCACCGGGGAGCTGTTTTTT.

This clone was seen a single time. V gene TRBV10-3 combines with J gene TRBJ2-5, with D maybe TRBD1 (6 bases). This CDR3 contains 15 residues. Germline V CDR1 and CDR2: ENHRY, SYGVKD. Trimming stripped 4 bases from V and 2 bases from J, with 14 bases between. The CDR3 DNA reads TGTGCCATCAGTGTCTCTGGGGGCCAACAAGAGACCCAGTACTTC. Translating it yields CAISVSGGQQETQYF.

This clone appeared a single time. This chain joins TRBV18 and TRBJ2-3; weak D call: TRBD1 (6 bases). Trimming cost V 3 bases and J 0 bases, with 13 bases left between them. CDR1 is KGHSH, CDR2 LQKENI, per germline. This CDR3 has 16 amino acids. The CDR3 spells CASSPGAGASTDTQYF. In DNA form, the CDR3 reads TGTGCCAGCTCACCTGGGGCAGGGGCAAGCACAGATACGCAGTATTTT.

The rearrangement links TRBV5-6 to TRBJ2-6; possibly TRBD1 for D (5 bases). The CDR3 has 14 amino acids. Trimming removed 7 bases from V and 4 bases from J, with 12 bases in between. CDR1 is SGHDT and CDR2 is YYEEEE in the germline V gene. This chain's CDR3 is CASARVSGANVLTF. CDR3 bases: TGTGCCAGCGCCAGGGTTTCCGGGGCCAACGTCCTGACTTTC.

This clone was seen just once. The CDR3 here is CASSRGLAGSSGANVLTF. The CDR3 DNA is TGTGCCAGCAGCCGGGGACTGGCGGGAAGCTCTGGGGCCAACGTCCTGACTTTC. V is TRBV4-2 and J is TRBJ2-6, with D maybe TRBD2 (6 bases). V was shortened by 4 bases and J by 0 bases, with 16 bases between the two germline ends. Germline V gene lookup returns CDR1 LGHNA and CDR2 YNFKEQ. This CDR3 has 18 amino acids.

This clone has a handful of counts. The gene calls are TRBV7-9 and TRBJ2-7; a weak D match, TRBD1 (5 bases). The length of the CDR3 is 15 residues. The V gene lost 5 bases and the J gene lost 6 bases, with 20 bases spanning the gap. Looked up from germline, CDR1 is SEHNR and CDR2 is FQNEAQ (reference sequence). The CDR3 sequence: CASSRPNAGIGEQYF. The CDR3 DNA reads TGTGCCAGCAGCCGACCGAACGCAGGGATCGGCGAGCAGTACTTC.

The V gene is TRBV19, the J gene TRBJ1-1; no reliable D call. Germline V gene sequence: CDR1 LNHDA, CDR2 SQIVND (reference sequence). V was cut by 7 bases and J by 1 base, with 10 bases left in between. The length of the CDR3 is 13 residues. The CDR3 region is CASNVLPNTEAFF. Written as DNA, the CDR3 is TGTGCCAGTAATGTTCTGCCGAACACTGAAGCTTTCTTT.

The V call is TRBV5-4, the J call TRBJ2-7; 13 bases align to TRBD2. The CDR3 contains 15 residues. With 2 bases clipped from V and 8 bases from J, the junction kept 7 bases outside the gene matches. Germline V lookup: CDR1 SGHNT, CDR2 YYREEE (reference sequence). CDR3 bases: TGTGCCAGCAGCTTTTGGACTAGCGGGAGAGCTAAGCAGTACTTC. Translation: CASSFWTSGRAKQYF.

V is TRBV18 and J is TRBJ1-5; no reliable D call. In germline, CDR1 is KGHSH, CDR2 LQKENI. The V end was cut by 2 bases, the J end by 0 bases, with 5 bases between. The CDR3 covers 14 residues. CDR3 in amino acids: CASSPGYSNQPQHF. DNA of the CDR3: TGTGCCAGCTCACCAGGCTATAGCAATCAGCCCCAGCATTTT.

This clone was observed a handful of times. This specimen includes other DNA sequences encoding the same CDR3. The chain joins TRBV7-9 to TRBJ2-7, with D maybe TRBD1 (6 bases). Looked up from germline, CDR1 is SEHNR and CDR2 is FQNEAQ (reference sequence). V was cut by 6 bases and J by 3 bases, with 9 bases left in between. The CDR3 totals 12 residues. This CDR3 reads CASSQQGYEQYF. CDR3 nucleotides: TGTGCCAGCAGTCAACAGGGCTACGAGCAGTACTTC.

This clone showed up just once. The chain links TRBV7-3 to TRBJ2-2; 7 bases line up with TRBD2. The J segment lost 8 bases and the V segment lost 4 bases, leaving 10 bases of the junction unmatched. The CDR3 covers 15 residues. CDR1 and CDR2 from the germline V gene are SGHTA and FQGTGA. CDR3 sequence: CASSSQGLRSGELFF. The CDR3 DNA reads as TGTGCCAGCAGCTCCCAGGGACTAAGGTCTGGGGAGCTGTTTTTT.

V gene TRBV5-1 combines with J gene TRBJ2-1, with 12 bases identical to TRBD2. CDR3 length: 16 amino acids. J lost 4 bases, V lost 6 bases, and 8 bases had no gene match. Per germline, CDR1 SGHRS and CDR2 YFSETQ. The CDR3 sequence: CASTWTSGISYNEQFF. The DNA for the CDR3 is TGCGCCAGCACCTGGACTAGCGGGATAAGTTACAATGAGCAGTTCTTC.